This T cell receptor beta chain derives from a study of blood T cells in healthy people across ages. Study results and limitations: Greater diversity and more naive CD4+ cells were seen in long-lived donors than in aged donors. Researchers deemed the diversity estimates from one million T cells underestimates. Changes seen in expanded clonotypes were possibly confounded by donor CMV status left unknown.

Through a sample-barcoded 5' primer and a J-beta primer mix, a second PCR was run for roughly 6 to 11 cycles. Each single sample gave us at least 2.5 million CDR3-containing paired-end reads. TCRdb passed the 5' RACE reads through MiXCR, listing each CDR3 protein once. This repertoire shows 650,000 to 1,000,000 distinct CDR3 sequences, about 36% found once; its top ten account for 10% to 15%. This clonotype was seen more than once but under ten times. What it recognizes is unknown. The sequence was obtained from a man aged 18 to 29 in good health. Sequenced input: blood.

The CDR3 here is CASSTGGAEAFF. The DNA of the CDR3 is TGTGCCAGCTCGACGGGGGGAGCTGAAGCTTTCTTT. The chain couples TRBV18 to TRBJ1-1; perhaps TRBD1 as D (5 bases). The CDR3 has 12 residues. Trimming cost V 6 bases and J 6 bases, with 11 bases left between them. CDR1 is KGHSH, CDR2 LQKENI, per germline.